Listed here are 25 T cell receptor beta chains from one sample, sequenced in a study of metastatic and nonmetastatic thyroid tumors. TCRdb re-called the PCR reads through MiXCR. The sample carries 50,000 to 65,000 clones, approximately 17% recorded once. All patients reached thyroid surgery having received no treatment beforehand. The specimen was blood. The receptors derive from a female donor with papillary thyroid cancer or a benign thyroid nodule (not recorded which). Some clones in this sample may be carry-over from other donors' samples.

This clone was detected only a few times. V is TRBV10-3 and J is TRBJ2-1; D gene ambiguous. The V gene's germline CDR1 is ENHRY and CDR2 SYGVKD. V shed 4 bases and J shed 3 bases, with 10 bases lying between them. The CDR3 length is 14 residues. The CDR3 bases are TGTGCCATCAGTGTTTCCCATGACTACAATGAGCAGTTCTTC. Residues: CAISVSHDYNEQFF.

The rearrangement joins TRBV9 to TRBJ2-7, with D perhaps matching TRBD1 (6 bases). Trimming cost V 0 bases and J 4 bases, with 8 bases left between them. The CDR3 contains 13 residues. Germline V gives CDR1 SGDLS, CDR2 YYNGEE. The DNA of the CDR3 is TGTGCCAGCAGCGTAGGGGGGCCTTACGAGCAGTACTTC. Protein: CASSVGGPYEQYF.

This clone was seen more than once but under ten times. One base away lies a much larger clone, so this may be a sequencing read error. The chain carries TRBV15 and TRBJ2-1; D is possibly TRBD2 (6 bases). There are 15 residues in the CDR3. V shed 2 bases and J shed 6 bases, with 14 bases lying between them. CDR1 LNHNV and CDR2 YYDKDF come from the germline V gene (reference sequence). CDR3 nucleotides: TGTGCCACCAGCAGAACCCGGTCGGAGGGCAATGAGCAGTTCTTC. Protein product: CATSRTRSEGNEQFF.

At least ten counts were recorded for this clone. The rearrangement uses TRBV19 and TRBJ2-3, with TRBD1 identical over 7 bases. V was pared by 4 bases and J by 6 bases, with 10 bases of the junction left unmatched. This CDR3 has 15 amino acids. Germline assignment: CDR1 LNHDA and CDR2 SQIVND (reference sequence). The CDR3, as DNA: TGTGCCAGTAGTAGACAGGGCATGTTGGGCGATACGCAGTATTTT. This translates into CASSRQGMLGDTQYF. The full variable domain, its missing parts supplied by reference TRBV19 and TRBJ2-3, is DGGITQSPKYLFRKEGQNVTLSCEQNLNHDAMYWYRQDPGQGLRLIYYSQIVNDFQKGDIAEGYSVSREKKESFPLTVTSAQKNPTAFYLCASSRQGMLGDTQYFGPGTRLTVL.

This clone came up a few times. A read error may explain this, as a much larger clone is one base away. The CDR3 DNA is TGCAGCGTTTGTAGCGTCAGCACAGATACGCAGTATTTT. It yields the protein CSVCSVSTDTQYF. The chain uses TRBV29-1 and TRBJ2-3; tentatively, D is TRBD2 (5 bases). The germline V gene encodes CDR1 SQVTM and CDR2 ANQGSEA. This CDR3 is built from 13 residues. V was pared by 5 bases and J by 0 bases, with 9 bases between.

Ten or more counts support this clone. It may be a read error: a sequence one base away is much more abundant. The rearrangement links TRBV12-3 or TRBV12-4 to TRBJ1-1; no reliable D call. The CDR3 consists of 12 residues. The CDR3 sequence: CATLGVNSEAFF. CDR3 nucleotide sequence: TGTGCCACCCTCGGGGTGAACAGTGAAGCTTTCTTT.

V gene TRBV28 combines with J gene TRBJ1-5; D gene ambiguous. The CDR3 covers 13 residues. From germline, CDR1 is MDHEN and CDR2 SYDVKM. V lost 8 bases and J lost 2, with 10 bases in between. In DNA form, the CDR3 reads TGTGCCAGCGGTAACCCAGGCAATCAGCCCCAGCATTTT. This gives the protein CASGNPGNQPQHF.

The chain links TRBV3-1 to TRBJ2-7, with a possible D match to TRBD1 (6 bases). Germline V lookup: CDR1 LGHDT, CDR2 YNNKEL (reference sequence). This CDR3 has 14 residues. Deletions cut 1 base from V and 3 bases from J, with 10 bases between. CDR3 region: CASSQGQGIYEQYF. The CDR3 DNA sequence: TGTGCCAGCAGCCAAGGCCAGGGGATCTACGAGCAGTACTTC.

This clone was observed at least ten times. J is TRBJ1-1 and V is TRBV28, with D hard to call. V lost 5 bases, J lost 5 bases, and 15 bases lay in between. Germline V gene sequence: CDR1 MDHEN, CDR2 SYDVKM. This CDR3 comprises 14 residues. Written as DNA, the CDR3 is TGTGCCAGCAGTCCCCCTAGGGCGATAACTGAAGCTTTCTTT. As protein: CASSPPRAITEAFF.

This clone appeared many times. The genes are TRBV5-1 and TRBJ2-2, with a possible D match to TRBD1 (6 bases). Germline V lookup: CDR1 SGHRS, CDR2 YFSETQ. V lost 2 bases and J lost 6, with 14 bases in between. CDR3 length: 15 amino acids. The CDR3 protein is CASSFEQGRSGELFF. For the CDR3, the DNA is TGCGCCAGCAGCTTTGAGCAGGGGCGATCCGGGGAGCTGTTTTTT.

In this sample, this clone turned up many times. The gene calls are TRBV20-1 and TRBJ2-1, with D maybe TRBD2 (6 bases). The CDR3 loop spans 19 amino acids. Germline values: CDR1 DFQATT, CDR2 SNEGSKA (reference sequence). V lost 0 bases, J lost 4 bases, and 25 bases lay in between. The CDR3 region has the DNA TGCAGTGCTAGAGATAGACTGGCGGGAATGGAGACCAATTACAATGAGCAGTTCTTC. Protein: CSARDRLAGMETNYNEQFF.

This clone was recorded many times. The chain uses TRBV4-1 and TRBJ2-3, with a weak D call TRBD1 (6 bases). V was pared by 0 bases and J by 1 base, with 11 bases between. The germline gives CDR1 MGHRA, CDR2 YSYEKL. The CDR3 is 16 amino acids. CDR3 sequence (DNA): TGCGCCAGCAGCCAAGAGCACAGGGTCGGCACAGATACGCAGTATTTT. It specifies CASSQEHRVGTDTQYF.

This clone was seen a handful of times. The V gene is TRBV4-1, the J gene TRBJ2-5, with D unresolved. This CDR3 is 15 amino acids long. CDR1 and CDR2 from the germline V gene are MGHRA and YSYEKL. Between the trimmed V and J ends, which lost 0 bases and 3 bases, there was a span of 11 bases. The CDR3 region is CASSQDSTSEETQYF. The CDR3 region has the DNA TGCGCCAGCAGCCAAGATAGTACCTCGGAAGAGACCCAGTACTTC.

This clone was seen ten or more times. The chain is built from TRBV3-1 and TRBJ2-5, with D tentatively TRBD2 (6 bases). The CDR3 has 13 amino acids. Trimming removed 3 bases at V and 2 bases at J, with 7 bases between. CDR1 is LGHDT, CDR2 YNNKEL, per germline (reference sequence). The CDR3 DNA follows: TGTGCCAGCAGCCAGGCGGGGCAAGAGACCCAGTACTTC. The encoded protein is CASSQAGQETQYF.

This clone was detected ten times or more. V and J are TRBV5-1 and TRBJ1-4; D gene unclear. The germline V gene encodes CDR1 SGHRS and CDR2 YFSETQ. V shed 0 bases and J shed 4 bases, with 13 bases lying between them. CDR3 length: 16 amino acids. The CDR3 is CASSLALDGLNEKLFF. Written as DNA, the CDR3 is TGCGCCAGCAGCTTGGCCCTGGATGGGCTTAATGAAAAACTGTTTTTT.

The CDR3 region is CSARELEGHTEAFF. CDR3 coding DNA: TGCAGTGCTAGAGAACTGGAAGGGCACACTGAAGCTTTCTTT. The V gene is TRBV20-1, the J gene TRBJ1-1; no reliable D call. The CDR3 has 14 residues. Germline V gives CDR1 DFQATT, CDR2 SNEGSKA (reference sequence). The V end was cut by 0 bases, the J end by 3 bases, with 11 bases between.

This clone was observed at least ten times. This may be a read error: a much more frequent sequence differs by one nucleotide. This chain connects TRBV19 to TRBJ2-2, with D possibly being TRBD2 (6 bases). In germline, CDR1 is LNHDA, CDR2 SQIVND (reference sequence). This CDR3 region has 15 residues. DNA for the CDR3: TGTGCCAGTAGGAGGGACTTTATGAACACCGAGGAGCTGTTTTTT. Encoded protein: CASRRDFMNTEELFF.

This clone appeared a few times. The V and J genes are TRBV6-1 and TRBJ2-3; tentative D call: TRBD1 (5 bases). CDR1 is MNHNS and CDR2 is SASEGT in the germline V gene. V was clipped by 5 bases and J by 5 bases, with 20 bases between them. The length of the CDR3 is 16 residues. In DNA, the CDR3 is TGTGCCAGCAGTAGATGTGGACACCCGATGGAAGATACGCAGTATTTT. Its translation is CASSRCGHPMEDTQYF.

This sequence joins TRBV5-1 and TRBJ2-7, with a weak D call TRBD2 (5 bases). The V gene's germline CDR1 is SGHRS and CDR2 YFSETQ. V was cut by 4 bases and J by 3 bases, with 14 bases left in between. The CDR3 is 14 residues long. The CDR3 sequence is CASSVQREGYEQYF. CDR3 sequence (DNA): TGCGCCAGCAGCGTTCAGAGGGAAGGCTACGAGCAGTACTTC.

This clone was recorded a few times. The V call is TRBV28, the J call TRBJ2-7; TRBD1 matches 9 bases. Per germline, CDR1 MDHEN and CDR2 SYDVKM. The CDR3 is 15 amino acids. Trimming removed 3 bases from V and 6 bases from J; junction bases left unmatched: 9. DNA for the CDR3: TGTGCCAGCAGTTTCCTCGCGGGACAGGGTAGCGAGCAGTACTTC. It yields the protein CASSFLAGQGSEQYF.

Turning to this clone: A read error may explain this, as a much larger clone is one base away. The same CDR3 arises from other DNA sequences in this sample as well. The rearrangement joins TRBV29-1 to TRBJ2-4; 7 bases align to TRBD2. Germline assignment: CDR1 SQVTM and CDR2 ANQGSEA. The CDR3 runs to 14 residues. The ends lost 7 bases at V and 2 bases at J; junction bases unmatched: 8. For the CDR3, the DNA is TGCAGCGCACAGTGGGGGGGGACCAAAAACATTCAGTACTTC. This translates into CSAQWGGTKNIQYF.

This clone was picked up many times. J is TRBJ2-5 and V is TRBV5-1; TRBD1 or TRBD2 may be the D gene (5 bases each). Trimming removed 4 bases at V and 2 bases at J, with 18 bases between. The CDR3 spans 16 residues. The germline V gene has CDR1 SGHRS and CDR2 YFSETQ. This CDR3 reads CASSPPAGTQQETQYF. The CDR3 DNA is TGCGCCAGCAGCCCACCCGCCGGGACGCAACAAGAGACCCAGTACTTC.

This clone was found many times. J is TRBJ1-1 and V is TRBV25-1; maybe TRBD1 (5 bases). The germline gives CDR1 MGHDK, CDR2 SYGVNS. This CDR3 spans 13 amino acids. Trimming left V 3 bases short and J 6 bases short, with 11 bases between. The DNA for the CDR3 is TGTGCCAGCAGTGATTCAGGGCGGTCTGAAGCTTTCTTT. Translating it yields CASSDSGRSEAFF.

This clone was recorded many times. V and J are TRBV30 and TRBJ2-1; 8 nucleotides line up with TRBD2. V shed 7 bases and J 7 bases; nucleotides not matched to a gene: 12. Germline CDR1 is GTSNPN and CDR2 is SVGIG (reference sequence). CDR3 length: 14 amino acids. The CDR3 is CAYHPAGAVNEQFF. The CDR3 bases are TGTGCCTACCACCCAGCGGGAGCGGTGAATGAGCAGTTCTTC.

At least ten counts were recorded for this clone. The chain has TRBV27 and TRBJ2-7; D perhaps matches TRBD2 (5 bases). V was clipped by 6 bases and J by 0 bases, with 12 bases between them. The germline gives CDR1 MNHEY, CDR2 SMNVEV (reference sequence). This CDR3 has 14 residues. The chain's CDR3 is CASSLASRSYEQYF. The CDR3 DNA reads TGTGCCAGCAGCCTAGCATCTCGCTCCTACGAGCAGTACTTC.